These 25 T cell receptor beta chains were all obtained from the same sample, sequenced in a study of blood T cell repertoires in COVID-19. The table came from immunoSEQ multiplex PCR; TCRdb's copy has only in-frame clones and leaves some out. The data show 150,000 to 200,000 clones, under 80% seen once. The sample consisted of peripheral blood. All receptors come from a woman aged 80 or over with acute or convalescent COVID-19.

Only one count was recorded for this clone. The V and J genes are TRBV2 and TRBJ2-1; 12 nucleotides agree with TRBD2. Germline V gene lookup returns CDR1 SNHLY and CDR2 FYNNEI. V dropped 7 bases and J dropped 6; count of bases not matched to a gene: 10. CDR3 size: 16 residues. Written as DNA, the CDR3 is TGTGCCAGCACGACTAGCGGGAGTCTAGTAGGCAATGAGCAGTTCTTC. Translating gives CASTTSGSLVGNEQFF. The full variable domain, in which reference TRBV2 and TRBJ2-1 provide the parts outside the CDR3, is EPEVTQTPSHQVTQMGQEVILRCVPISNHLYFYWYRQILGQKVEFLVSFYNNEISEKSEIFDDQFSVERPDGSNFTLKIRSTKLEDSAMYFCASTTSGSLVGNEQFFGPGTRLTVL.

The CDR3 loop reads CASSLTGGNNSPLHF. Here the CDR3 DNA reads TGCGCCAGCAGCTTGACAGGGGGGAATAATTCACCCCTCCACTTT. The genes are TRBV5-1 and TRBJ1-6; TRBD1 aligns across 8 bases. Germline V lookup: CDR1 SGHRS, CDR2 YFSETQ. The CDR3 is made up of 15 amino acids. V shed 1 base and J 5 bases; nucleotides not matched to a gene: 2.

This clone was observed a single time. The V call is TRBV28, the J call TRBJ2-1; 12 bases agree with TRBD1. Germline V gene sequence: CDR1 MDHEN, CDR2 SYDVKM. The CDR3 sequence is 15 residues long. The V and J ends lost 5 bases and 8 bases, in that order; junction bases with no gene match: 7. The CDR3 DNA reads TGTGCCAGCAGTCAACCGGGACAGGGGGCCTATGAGCAGTTCTTC. It specifies CASSQPGQGAYEQFF. The full variable domain, its missing parts supplied by reference TRBV28 and TRBJ2-1, is DVKVTQSSRYLVKRTGEKVFLECVQDMDHENMFWYRQDPGLGLRLIYFSYDVKMKEKGDIPEGYSVSREKKERFSLILESASTNQTSMYLCASSQPGQGAYEQFFGPGTRLTVL.

The chain links TRBV19 to TRBJ1-2; TRBD1 agrees at 7 bases. This CDR3 is built from 13 residues. V lost 2 bases and J lost 7; bases outside the gene matches: 4. Germline V gene lookup returns CDR1 LNHDA and CDR2 SQIVND (reference sequence). The CDR3 DNA reads as TGTGCCAGTAGTATAAGACAGGGAACTGGCTACACCTTC. It translates to CASSIRQGTGYTF.

The V and J genes are TRBV5-1 and TRBJ2-3; the match to TRBD2 covers 7 bases. The germline V gene has CDR1 SGHRS and CDR2 YFSETQ. V shed 3 bases, J shed 7 bases, and the junction held 5 bases outside the gene matches. This CDR3 comprises 13 residues. The DNA for the CDR3 is TGCGCCAGCAGCTGGGAGGGAGGTCATACGCAGTATTTT. The encoded protein is CASSWEGGHTQYF.

The chain combines TRBV5-6 with TRBJ2-2; TRBD1 agrees at 7 bases. After removal of 3 bases from V and 3 bases from J, the junction contained 2 bases not matched to a gene. The CDR3 is 14 residues long. The germline V gene encodes CDR1 SGHDT and CDR2 YYEEEE. The CDR3 is CASSWDSHTGELFF. In DNA, the CDR3 is TGTGCCAGCAGCTGGGACAGCCACACCGGGGAGCTGTTTTTT.

The chain combines TRBV28 with TRBJ2-2; 8 nucleotides agree with TRBD1. There are 18 residues in the CDR3. The junction had 16 bases not matched to a gene; V was cut back by 3 bases and J by 7 bases. CDR1 is MDHEN, CDR2 SYDVKM, per germline. This CDR3 is CASSLAEQGGRNDGELFF. The CDR3, as DNA: TGTGCCAGCAGTTTGGCTGAACAGGGGGGTAGAAATGACGGGGAGCTGTTTTTT.

The chain links TRBV9 to TRBJ2-3, with a weak D call TRBD2 (5 bases). CDR1 SGDLS and CDR2 YYNGEE come from the germline V gene. This CDR3 spans 14 amino acids. Trimming removed 0 bases from V and 4 bases from J, with 9 bases in between. The chain's CDR3 is CASSVVPEADTQYF. The CDR3 bases are TGTGCCAGCAGCGTAGTCCCGGAGGCAGATACGCAGTATTTT.

In its sample, this clone was seen a few times. The V call is TRBV4-3, the J call TRBJ1-1; 7 nucleotides line up with TRBD1. The V gene end was trimmed by 4 bases and the J gene end by 2 bases; junction bases not matched to a gene: 4. The CDR3 has 14 residues. Per germline, CDR1 LGHNA and CDR2 YSLEER. CDR3 nucleotides: TGCGCCAGCAGCCTCGGGACAGCTAACACTGAAGCTTTCTTT. It specifies CASSLGTANTEAFF.

V usage is TRBV10-2 and J usage is TRBJ1-1; TRBD1 matches 7 bases. The germline V gene has CDR1 WSHSY and CDR2 SAAADI. V lost 7 bases, J lost 3 bases, and 5 bases stayed unmatched. The CDR3 length is 13 residues. CDR3 sequence: CASNRGKDTEAFF. DNA for the CDR3: TGCGCCAGCAACAGGGGTAAGGACACTGAAGCTTTCTTT.

This sequence joins TRBV11-3 and TRBJ1-2, with 9 bases that match TRBD1. CDR1 is SGHNT, CDR2 YENEEA, per germline. Losses at the gene ends were 1 base for V and 5 bases for J; bases not matched to a gene: 8. This CDR3 is built from 16 residues. CDR3 nucleotides: TGTGCCAGCAGCTTAGTGGGACAGGGAGGTCTTTATGGCTACACCTTC. Its protein product is CASSLVGQGGLYGYTF.

The rearrangement joins TRBV10-2 to TRBJ1-4; tentative D call: TRBD1 (6 bases). CDR1 and CDR2 (germline): WSHSY, SAAADI. Trimming stripped 7 bases from V and 7 bases from J, with 10 bases between. The CDR3 spans 12 residues. The CDR3 nucleotides are TGCGCCAGCACACAGGGCGGTGAAAAACTGTTTTTT. Its translation is CASTQGGEKLFF.

The chain has TRBV4-1 and TRBJ2-6; 9 nucleotides match TRBD1. The CDR3 has 18 amino acids. Per germline, CDR1 MGHRA and CDR2 YSYEKL. V lost 4 bases, J lost 3 bases, and 10 bases stayed unmatched. The CDR3 DNA follows: TGCGCCAGCAGCCTCTCGGGACAGGGACTAATTGGGGCCAACGTCCTGACTTTC. Translated, it gives CASSLSGQGLIGANVLTF.

The chain employs TRBV28 and TRBJ2-1, with 13 bases identical to TRBD2. Germline V lookup: CDR1 MDHEN, CDR2 SYDVKM. V lost 8 bases to trimming and J lost 3 bases; unmatched junction nucleotides: 10. The CDR3 contains 17 residues. The CDR3 here is CASLGTSGAGGYNEQFF. The CDR3 nucleotides are TGTGCCAGCTTAGGGACTAGCGGGGCGGGGGGCTACAATGAGCAGTTCTTC.

This clone was seen ten or more times. The chain joins TRBV4-1 to TRBJ2-7; TRBD2 matches 9 bases. Germline CDR1 is MGHRA and CDR2 is YSYEKL. The ends lost 5 bases at V and 2 bases at J; junction bases unmatched: 7. CDR3 length equals 15 residues. CDR3 in DNA: TGCGCCAGCAGCGAGGGCGGCGGGAGGGCCTACGAGCAGTACTTC. Translated, it gives CASSEGGGRAYEQYF.

Turning to this clone: The identical CDR3 is also encoded by other nucleotide sequences in the sample. The rearrangement joins TRBV2 to TRBJ2-7; no clear D gene. The CDR3 totals 12 residues. CDR1 is SNHLY, CDR2 FYNNEI, per germline. V dropped 3 bases and J dropped 3 bases, with 6 bases sitting between them. CDR3 in DNA: TGTGCCAGCAGTGAGCAGATCTACGAGCAGTACTTC. This sequence encodes CASSEQIYEQYF.

This clone has just a few counts. The V call is TRBV6-5, the J call TRBJ1-1, with TRBD1 identical over 8 bases. The CDR3 has 14 amino acids. Looked up from germline, CDR1 is MNHEY and CDR2 is SVGAGI. V was clipped by 6 bases and J by 1 base; unmatched bases: 4. The CDR3 coding sequence is TGTGCCAGCAGGGTGGGACAGGCGAACACTGAAGCTTTCTTT. Encoded protein: CASRVGQANTEAFF.

This sequence joins TRBV7-2 and TRBJ2-7, with 8 bases identical to TRBD2. The CDR3 loop spans 18 amino acids. Germline-derived CDR1 and CDR2 are SGHTA and FQGNSA. V lost 0 bases and J lost 1; bases outside the gene matches: 11. CDR3 sequence reads: CASSLALSSGIRSYEQYF. In DNA form, the CDR3 reads TGTGCCAGCAGCTTAGCGCTAAGTAGCGGGATTAGGTCCTACGAGCAGTACTTC.

V gene TRBV28 combines with J gene TRBJ1-3, with TRBD1 matching 7 bases. Germline CDR1 and CDR2: MDHEN and SYDVKM. CDR3 length: 15 amino acids. Germline trimming cut 3 bases from V and 2 bases from J; bases unmatched to any gene: 4. The CDR3 here is CASSFPTGTGNTIYF. The CDR3 DNA is TGTGCCAGCAGTTTCCCGACAGGGACTGGAAACACCATATATTTT.

The sample holds one count of this clone. The chain links TRBV6-2 or TRBV6-3 to TRBJ1-2, with a weak D call TRBD1 (5 bases). Trimming left V 2 bases short and J 6 bases short, with 13 bases between. CDR3 size: 14 residues. Germline lookup yields CDR1 MNHEY and CDR2 SVGEGT. CDR3 in amino acids: CASSYPPGWDGYTF. The CDR3 DNA reads TGTGCCAGCAGTTACCCTCCAGGGTGGGATGGCTACACCTTC.

The chain employs TRBV29-1 and TRBJ2-3; D gene uncertain. The CDR3 consists of 13 residues. Germline V CDR1 and CDR2: SQVTM, ANQGSEA. The ends were cut back, 2 bases at V and 0 bases at J, with 6 bases in the middle. The CDR3 protein is CSVERTSTDTQYF. For the CDR3, the DNA is TGCAGCGTTGAAAGAACTAGCACAGATACGCAGTATTTT.

A few counts support this clone. In nucleotides, the CDR3 is TGTGCCAGCAGGGACAGGGCTCTCGAGCAGTACTTC. Amino acids: CASRDRALEQYF. The V and J genes are TRBV6-5 and TRBJ2-7, with 8 bases fitting TRBD1. The CDR3 contains 12 residues. The germline V gene has CDR1 MNHEY and CDR2 SVGAGI. Trimming took 6 bases from V and 6 from J; bases not matched to a gene: 4.

This rearrangement joins TRBV12-3 or TRBV12-4 to TRBJ2-1; D call uncertain. V was clipped by 4 bases and J by 7 bases, with 5 bases between them. The CDR3 runs 11 residues. CDR3 in DNA: TGTGCCAGCAGTTATTATAATGAGCAGTTCTTC. It specifies CASSYYNEQFF.

CDR3 sequence (DNA): TGTGCCTGGAGTGTACAGGCATTTACCAATCCTCAGCCCCAGCATTTT. Translated, it gives CAWSVQAFTNPQPQHF. The chain is built from TRBV30 and TRBJ1-5; tentatively, D is TRBD1 (5 bases). This CDR3 region has 16 residues. Trimming removed 0 bases at V and 6 bases at J, with 18 bases between. Germline V gives CDR1 GTSNPN, CDR2 SVGIG (reference sequence).

This clone was seen a few times. The J gene is TRBJ1-6, the V gene TRBV7-8; weak D call: TRBD1 (5 bases). Germline CDR1 SGHVS, CDR2 FQNEAQ. This CDR3 contains 13 residues. Trimming removed 5 bases at V and 6 bases at J, with 8 bases between. In nucleotides, the CDR3 is TGTGCCAGCAGCGCAGGGATTAATTCACCCCTCCACTTT. It specifies CASSAGINSPLHF. Looking up the rest from reference TRBV7-8 and TRBJ1-6 gives the full variable domain: GAGVSQSPRYKVAKRGQDVALRCDPISGHVSLFWYQQALGQGPEFLTYFQNEAQLDKSGLPSDRFFAERPEGSVSTLKIQRTQQEDSAVYLCASSAGINSPLHFGNGTRLTVT.